This T cell receptor beta chain is from a study of T cells in Graves' hyperthyroidism and ophthalmopathy. Turning to the study itself: Peripheral blood was taken when the disease was first diagnosed, before any treatment began.

Participants, patients aged 18 to 65, had newly diagnosed hyperthyroidism with a duration under 2 months. Those patients with uncontrolled infection, other autoimmune disease, pregnancy or lactation were excluded. The source of the PBMCs was approximately 10 ml of fresh peripheral blood. TCR beta CDR3 regions were amplified from RNA. A set of HTBI primers served as the primers for a first-round RT-PCR of the TCR CDR3. TCRdb fed the multiplex PCR reads into MiXCR, producing one record per CDR3 protein. The profile covers approximately 590,000 distinct CDR3 sequences, with around 14% appearing a single time and roughly 7.3% taken by the ten largest. The source of this sequence is a woman aged 25-40 years with Graves' hyperthyroidism. The specimen was blood.

In DNA form, the CDR3 reads TGCGCCAGCAGAGAGGGGGTTGGAGAAAAACTGTTTTTT. Amino acids: CASREGVGEKLFF. V and J are TRBV5-1 and TRBJ1-4; TRBD1 might be the D (6 bases). Trimming shortened V by 5 bases and J by 8 bases, and 13 bases separated the two germline ends. Germline V gene data show CDR1 as SGHRS and CDR2 as YFSETQ. This CDR3 region has 13 residues.